Reported below is one T cell receptor (beta chain). The data originate from a study of identical twins. This CDR3 is built from 13 residues. The ends lost 10 bases at V and 10 bases at J; junction bases unmatched: 12. Germline V lookup: CDR1 MNHEY, CDR2 SVGEGT. TCRdb called the 5' RACE reads again in MiXCR, with one record for every CDR3 protein. The profile shows hundreds of thousands of distinct CDR3 sequences, 20% to 25% of them singletons. The donors were all healthy and Caucasian. This sample also belongs to another study, concerning T cells expressing NK-cell markers. From that second work: Within several experiments, an anti-gamma-delta TCR antibody kept the sorting limited to alpha-beta TCR T cells. In a group of several donors, dominant NKG2C+ clonotypes represented about 1.0-7.5% of CD8+ T cells.

This receptor was identified in a woman younger than 35 in good health. Sequencing was performed on CD4+ T cells sorted from blood. V usage is TRBV6-2 or TRBV6-3 and J usage is TRBJ2-1, with 8 nucleotides matching TRBD1. The CDR3 nucleotides read TGTGCCATTAACACAGGGGGTACTTTGGAGCAGTTCTTC. It translates to CAINTGGTLEQFF.